This note documents a single TCR beta chain sequence. The data derive from a study of PD-1 blockade in classical Hodgkin lymphoma. V lost 2 bases and J 2 bases, leaving 18 bases between the germline ends. This CDR3 contains 17 residues. Germline V gene sequence: CDR1 SGHTA, CDR2 FQGTGA. Autologous stem cell transplantation was followed by relapse in every patient, and brentuximab vedotin exposure varied. TCRdb's copy holds only in-frame clones and misses some; the assay was immunoSEQ multiplex PCR. The sample yields about 98,000 clones, roughly 76% seen once. This specimen was peripheral blood mononuclear cells (PBMCs), taken before the second cycle of nivolumab. The gene calls are TRBV7-3 and TRBJ1-1; D not certain. The TCR was taken from a human donor with classical Hodgkin lymphoma. The CDR3 is CASSLQGRAAPNTEAFF. CDR3 bases: TGTGCCAGCAGCTTACAAGGTCGGGCAGCGCCCAACACTGAAGCTTTCTTT.